This TCR beta chain was sequenced during a study of cytomegalovirus exposure and HLA in healthy donors. The PCR was carried out with 60 Vbeta primers and 13 Jbeta primers. Here immunoSEQ multiplex PCR was the method, and the copy in TCRdb shows in-frame clones only, minus some. The table includes about 240,000 clones, approximately 80% detected once. With regard to this clone: What it recognizes is unknown. Other DNA sequences in the same sample also yield this CDR3.

Findings and caveats of the study: Reports showed the classifier diagnosing cytomegalovirus status with high specificity and sensitivity. Versus the approximately 670-donor mean, an Asian-associated ancestry cluster reportedly showed fewer N-insertions in a later analysis.

The V segment lost 0 bases and the J segment 4 bases; nucleotides outside the gene matches: 3. This CDR3 region has 15 residues. Germline V gene sequence: CDR1 SGHRS, CDR2 YFSETQ. Sequencing was done on a sample of PBMCs. This chain joins TRBV5-1 and TRBJ2-5; 10 nucleotides align to TRBD2. The receptor comes from a woman aged 55-70 years in good health and CMV-seropositive. CDR3 bases: TGCGCCAGCAGCTTGGGACTAGCGGGTGTAGAGACCCAGTACTTC. It specifies CASSLGLAGVETQYF.